These T cell receptor beta chains were read from a single sample in a study of early T cells in non-severe SARS-CoV-2 infection. MiXCR was run by TCRdb on the 5' RACE reads, yielding one entry per CDR3 protein. The sample contains about 26,000 distinct CDR3 sequences, approximately 5% of which appear only once. Sequenced sample: whole blood. Receptors were obtained from an adult who was a healthcare worker with PCR-confirmed SARS-CoV-2 infection or an uninfected control (not recorded which). Each CDR3 is given with its conserved first and last residue. Each record gives: V gene, D gene, CDR3 protein. A D gene is named only where the DNA matches it firmly.

v_call: TRBV5-5
d_call: .
cdr3_aa: CASSFASFGPYNEQFF

v_call: TRBV11-2
d_call: TRBD1
cdr3_aa: CASSYRTGGFYNEQFF

v_call: TRBV7-9
d_call: TRBD1
cdr3_aa: CASSLKGGYGDTQYF

v_call: TRBV10-1
d_call: TRBD1
cdr3_aa: CASSDIQPTGTGGEYTIYF

v_call: TRBV6-1
d_call: TRBD2
cdr3_aa: CASRRPSGKALWTQYF

v_call: TRBV6-5
d_call: .
cdr3_aa: CASSYSEGHQPQHF

v_call: TRBV7-9
d_call: .
cdr3_aa: CASSLGPDYGYTF

v_call: TRBV5-6
d_call: .
cdr3_aa: CASSLARTGQYF

v_call: TRBV4-3
d_call: .
cdr3_aa: CASSQDAATTTYEQYF

v_call: TRBV12-5
d_call: .
cdr3_aa: CASGRTSTDTQYF

v_call: TRBV6-6
d_call: TRBD1
cdr3_aa: CASSFRDRGPNQPQHF

v_call: TRBV11-2
d_call: .
cdr3_aa: CASTLSGREETQYF

v_call: TRBV11-2
d_call: TRBD1
cdr3_aa: CASSQGQGELEAEAFF

v_call: TRBV20-1
d_call: .
cdr3_aa: CSARDWNYEQYF

v_call: TRBV27
d_call: .
cdr3_aa: CASSLEGAGANVLTF

v_call: TRBV7-2
d_call: TRBD1
cdr3_aa: CASSRDRATEAFF

v_call: TRBV6-2/TRBV6-3
d_call: .
cdr3_aa: CASISGAGRNTIYF

v_call: TRBV9
d_call: .
cdr3_aa: CASSLGVGDTQYF

v_call: TRBV6-5
d_call: .
cdr3_aa: CASSPIPGWAFF

v_call: TRBV6-1
d_call: TRBD1
cdr3_aa: CASSIQGGPYGYTF

v_call: TRBV12-3/TRBV12-4
d_call: .
cdr3_aa: CASSLDRGVLAGYSTDTQYF

v_call: TRBV7-9
d_call: TRBD2
cdr3_aa: CASSSGLAGESYEQYF

v_call: TRBV7-6
d_call: .
cdr3_aa: CASSLPGALNEQFF